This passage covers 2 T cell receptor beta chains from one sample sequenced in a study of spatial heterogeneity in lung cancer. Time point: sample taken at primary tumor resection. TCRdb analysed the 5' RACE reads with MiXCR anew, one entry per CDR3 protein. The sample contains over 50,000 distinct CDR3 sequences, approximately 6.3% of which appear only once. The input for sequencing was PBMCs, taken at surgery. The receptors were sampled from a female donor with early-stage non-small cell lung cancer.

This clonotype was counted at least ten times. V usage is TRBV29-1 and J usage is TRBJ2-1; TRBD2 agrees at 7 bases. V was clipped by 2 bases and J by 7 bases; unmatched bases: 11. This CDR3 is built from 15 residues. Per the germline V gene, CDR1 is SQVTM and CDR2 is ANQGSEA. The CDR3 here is CSVESGVADPNEQFF. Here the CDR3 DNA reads TGCAGCGTTGAAAGCGGGGTAGCGGACCCGAATGAGCAGTTCTTC.

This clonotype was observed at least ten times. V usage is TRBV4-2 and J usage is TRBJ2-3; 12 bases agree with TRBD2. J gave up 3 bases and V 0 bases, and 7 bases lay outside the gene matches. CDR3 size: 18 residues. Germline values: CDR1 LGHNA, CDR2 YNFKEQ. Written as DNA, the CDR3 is TGTGCCAGCAGCCAAGAGGGGACTACTAGCGGGAGGACAGATACGCAGTATTTT. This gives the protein CASSQEGTTSGRTDTQYF.